Listed below are T cell receptor beta chains from one sample, sequenced in a study of tumor and adjacent non-tumor tissue in lung cancer. Each CDR3 protein is one row after TCRdb ran MiXCR on the multiplex PCR reads. The table has over 130,000 distinct CDR3 sequences, around two thirds seen once. The sample comprised lung tumor tissue. The receptor set was obtained from a man in his 60s with small cell lung cancer. CDR3s include the opening cysteine and the closing phenylalanine or tryptophan. Each record gives: V gene, J gene, CDR3 length, clone size, D gene, CDR3 protein, CDR3 DNA. A D gene is named only where the DNA matches it firmly. Clone size is shown for a subset of rows, as once, few, many or a class of expanded clone.

>TRBV5-1|TRBJ1-1|14|.|.
CASSLVSANTEAFF
TGCGCCAGCAGCTTGGTGTCAGCGAACACTGAAGCTTTCTTT
>TRBV6-1|TRBJ2-7|15|few|.
CASSESGRSSYEQYF
TGTGCCAGCAGTGAAAGCGGCAGGTCATCCTACGAGCAGTACTTC
>TRBV6-5|TRBJ1-2|14|.|.
CASRGTGVGYGYTF
TGTGCCAGCAGGGGTACTGGGGTGGGGTATGGCTACACCTTC
>TRBV6-5|TRBJ1-6|16|.|.
CASSYCVGGLNSPLHF
TGTGCTAGCAGTTACTGTGTAGGGGGACTTAATTCACCCCTCCACTTT
>TRBV5-4|TRBJ2-1|15|.|TRBD2
CASIHTSGTYNEQFF
TGTGCCAGCATACATACTAGCGGGACCTACAATGAGCAGTTCTTC
>TRBV5-4|TRBJ2-7|15|.|.
CASSLVPDASYEQYF
TGTGCCAGCTCACTCGTCCCGGATGCCTCCTACGAGCAGTACTTC
>TRBV11-2|TRBJ2-3|14|.|.
CANSLDFLSEAQYF
TGTGCCAACAGCTTAGATTTTCTCAGTGAGGCGCAGTATTTT
>TRBV6-5|TRBJ1-1|12|.|.
CASTSGSNEAFF
TGTGCCAGCACCTCGGGCAGTAATGAAGCTTTCTTT
>TRBV5-4|TRBJ1-1|15|few|.
CASSLVRGERTEAFF
TGTGCCAGCAGCTTGGTACGGGGGGAGCGCACTGAAGCTTTCTTT
>TRBV5-4|TRBJ2-1|11|.|.
CANSSTYEQFF
TGTGCCAACAGCTCGACTTATGAGCAGTTCTTC
>TRBV6-5|TRBJ1-5|12|.|.
CASSFPNKAQHF
TGTGCCAGCAGTTTCCCTAATAAGGCCCAGCATTTT
>TRBV20-1|TRBJ2-1|11|many|.
CSAMTNNEQFF
TGCAGTGCTATGACTAACAATGAGCAGTTCTTC
>TRBV7-9|TRBJ1-2|17|.|TRBD1
CASSVASTGGGTYGYTF
TGTGCCAGCAGCGTTGCCTCGACAGGGGGCGGTACCTATGGCTACACCTTC
>TRBV11-2|TRBJ2-7|14|.|.
CASSLDLGLQEQYF
TGTGCCAGCAGCTTAGATCTAGGCCTCCAAGAGCAGTACTTC
>TRBV4-1|TRBJ2-1|17|.|TRBD2
CVSSQEGAGGGYNEQFF
TGCGTCAGCAGCCAAGAGGGAGCGGGAGGGGGATACAATGAGCAGTTCTTC
>TRBV30|TRBJ2-3|13|.|.
CAWNRGSIDTQYF
TGTGCCTGGAACCGGGGAAGCATAGATACGCAGTATTTT
>TRBV12-3/TRBV12-4|TRBJ2-5|16|few|TRBD2
CASSPGTSGREETQYF
TGTGCCAGCAGTCCTGGGACTAGCGGGAGAGAGGAGACCCAGTACTTC
>TRBV20-1|TRBJ2-1|14|.|.
CSAHGASSYSEQFF
TGCAGTGCCCACGGGGCCTCCTCCTACAGTGAGCAGTTCTTC
>TRBV28|TRBJ2-7|16|.|TRBD1
CASSSPGQGDLYEQYF
TGTGCCAGCAGTTCTCCGGGACAGGGGGACCTCTACGAGCAGTACTTC
>TRBV11-2|TRBJ2-3|12|once|.
CASNRTAGTQYF
TGTGCCAGCAACAGGACCGCAGGTACGCAGTATTTT
>TRBV30|TRBJ1-6|13|few|TRBD1
CACSDRVDSPLHF
TGTGCCTGTTCAGACAGGGTGGATTCACCCCTCCACTTT
>TRBV6-5|TRBJ2-2|13|.|.
CASSGARTGELFF
TGTGCCAGCAGTGGCGCGAGGACCGGGGAGCTGTTTTTT
>TRBV6-5|TRBJ1-6|13|.|.
CASRGRGNSPVHF
TGTGCCAGCAGAGGCAGGGGTAATTCACCCGTCCACTTT
>TRBV6-5|TRBJ2-1|16|.|.
CASTLMGLETDNEQFF
TGTGCCAGCACTTTAATGGGTCTCGAGACCGACAATGAGCAGTTCTTC
>TRBV11-2|TRBJ2-1|15|.|.
CNSSLWGDLVGGQFF
TGTAACAGCAGCTTATGGGGGGATTTAGTGGGTGGGCAGTTCTTC
>TRBV30|TRBJ1-2|15|few|.
CAWSVRYWRNYGYTF
TGTGCCTGGAGTGTGAGATACTGGAGAAACTATGGCTACACCTTC
>TRBV6-5|TRBJ1-2|13|many|.
CASSYPRGYGYTF
TGTGCCAGCAGTTACCCCAGGGGATATGGCTACACCTTC
>TRBV6-1|TRBJ2-2|18|many|.
CASSYVVGGRWGTGELFF
TGTGCCAGCAGCTATGTGGTTGGGGGGAGATGGGGCACCGGGGAGCTGTTTTTT
>TRBV11-1|TRBJ2-7|12|once|TRBD1
CAGIRQGREQYF
TGTGCCGGAATACGACAGGGGCGCGAGCAGTACTTC
>TRBV5-1|TRBJ1-2|14|.|.
CASSLEAQYHGYTF
TGCGCCAGCAGCTTGGAGGCGCAGTACCATGGCTACACCTTC
>TRBV29-1|TRBJ2-3|10|once|.
CSVPGPPQYF
TGCAGTGTGCCGGGACCGCCCCAGTATTTT
>TRBV24-1|TRBJ2-1|14|many|.
CATSDARTTNEQFF
TGTGCCACCAGTGATGCCCGGACCACCAATGAGCAGTTCTTC
>TRBV5-1|TRBJ2-3|12|few|.
CASSSTTDTQYF
TGCGCCAGCAGCTCTACTACAGATACGCAGTATTTT
>TRBV12-3/TRBV12-4|TRBJ2-1|14|.|.
CVSSLSDSYNEQFF
TGTGTCAGTAGTTTAAGCGACTCCTACAATGAGCAGTTCTTC
>TRBV6-5|TRBJ2-1|17|.|TRBD2
CVSSYSPSGLSCNEQSF
TGTGTCAGCAGTTACTCGCCTAGCGGGCTTTCCTGCAATGAGCAGTCCTTC
>TRBV6-1|TRBJ1-1|13|.|.
CASNKVANAGAFF
TGTGCCAGCAATAAGGTTGCCAACGCTGGAGCTTTCTTT
>TRBV5-1|TRBJ2-2|16|.|TRBD2
CASSLVAGAGTEELFF
TGCGCCAGCAGCTTGGTAGCGGGAGCGGGCACCGAGGAGCTGTTTTTT
>TRBV6-5|TRBJ2-1|14|.|.
CVSSYSGPYNEQFF
TGTGTCAGCAGTTACTCGGGACCCTACAATGAGCAGTTCTTC
>TRBV29-1|TRBJ2-7|12|few|.
CSVDPGSNEQYF
TGCAGCGTTGATCCGGGATCCAACGAGCAGTACTTC
>TRBV5-1|TRBJ2-5|18|many|TRBD1
CASSPLPQYRGGQETQYF
TGCGCCAGCAGCCCCCTTCCCCAATACAGGGGTGGGCAAGAGACCCAGTACTTC
>TRBV11-2|TRBJ2-1|16|.|.
CASSLAAGTSYNERFF
TGTGCCAGCAGCTTAGCTGCGGGGACCTCCTACAATGAGCGATTCTTC
>TRBV20-1|TRBJ2-1|15|.|TRBD1
CSAIKGQSFYNEQFF
TGCAGTGCAATCAAGGGACAGAGCTTCTACAATGAGCAGTTCTTC
>TRBV20-1|TRBJ2-7|15|.|.
CSTRSIERPPYEQYF
TGCAGTACTAGATCAATCGAGCGACCCCCCTACGAGCAGTACTTC
>TRBV20-1|TRBJ2-7|14|.|.
CSARAAMPSYERYF
TGCAGCGCACGAGCGGCGATGCCTTCCTATGAGCGGTACTTC
>TRBV5-1|TRBJ1-1|14|.|.
CASSGWGGRTEVFF
TGCGCCAGCAGCGGCTGGGGGGGCAGGACTGAAGTTTTCTTT
>TRBV12-5|TRBJ2-1|15|few|TRBD2
CASGSGTSIRNEQFF
TGTGCTAGTGGTTCGGGGACTAGTATAAGGAATGAGCAGTTCTTC
>TRBV28|TRBJ2-1|11|few|.
CASSTQNEQFF
TGTGCCAGCAGCACACAGAATGAGCAGTTCTTC
>TRBV6-1|TRBJ2-3|16|few|.
CASTRLSNQPGDTQYF
TGTGCCAGCACGAGACTGTCTAATCAGCCGGGGGATACGCAGTATTTT
>TRBV30|TRBJ2-3|14|.|.
CAWSELINTDTQYF
TGTGCCTGGAGTGAACTGATTAACACAGATACGCAGTATTTT
>TRBV20-1|TRBJ2-1|16|.|.
CSATLRGTSSYNEQFF
TGCAGTGCTACCCTGAGGGGGACCAGCTCCTACAATGAGCAGTTCTTC
>TRBV5-1|TRBJ1-4|15|few|.
CASSLGASLNEKLFF
TGCGCCAGCAGCTTGGGAGCCAGCCTTAATGAAAAACTGTTTTTT
>TRBV5-4|TRBJ2-1|16|.|.
CASSLAGGHSYNEQFF
TGTGCCAGCAGCTTGGCCGGTGGCCACTCCTACAATGAGCAGTTCTTC
>TRBV6-2/TRBV6-3|TRBJ2-1|15|.|.
CASSYTGAVYNEQFF
TGTGCCAGCAGTTACACGGGGGCCGTTTACAATGAGCAGTTCTTC